The 30 T cell receptor beta chains presented below share a single source sample, sequenced in a study of blood T cell repertoires in COVID-19. Produced via immunoSEQ multiplex PCR; TCRdb's table is partial and in-frame only. The sample comprises under 550,000 clones, 70% to 90% of which are singletons, and approximately 0.92% rests with the top ten. Sequenced material: peripheral blood. The receptors derive from a man between 18 and 35 years old with COVID-19, enrolled during active disease.

The chain uses TRBV7-6 and TRBJ2-7; TRBD2 matches at 15 bases. Germline loops: CDR1 SGHVS, CDR2 FNYEAQ. V trimming: 4 bases; J trimming: 4 bases; junction bases outside the gene matches: 2. The CDR3 totals 15 residues. The CDR3 here is CASSSGLAGGYEQYF. CDR3 sequence (DNA): TGTGCCAGCAGCTCCGGACTAGCGGGGGGGTACGAGCAGTACTTC.

The chain combines TRBV9 with TRBJ1-2, with TRBD1 identical over 9 bases. Germline values: CDR1 SGDLS, CDR2 YYNGEE. The CDR3 totals 17 residues. Trimming cost V 4 bases and J 4 bases; bases outside gene matches: 14. The chain's CDR3 is CASSPEDRDRGGYGYTF. DNA of the CDR3: TGTGCCAGCAGCCCAGAAGATAGAGACAGGGGGGGCTATGGCTACACCTTC.

The CDR3 loop reads CASSEGANPNTGELFF. The CDR3 region has the DNA TGTGCCAGCAGTGAAGGGGCTAACCCGAACACCGGGGAGCTGTTTTTT. The rearrangement joins TRBV6-1 to TRBJ2-2; D is ambiguous. Deletions cut 1 base from V and 0 bases from J, with 9 bases between. The CDR3 runs 16 residues. The V gene's germline CDR1 is MNHNS and CDR2 SASEGT.

V usage is TRBV9 and J usage is TRBJ1-6, with 8 bases aligning to TRBD1. V was clipped by 4 bases and J by 6 bases; unmatched bases: 6. CDR3 length: 15 residues. CDR1 SGDLS and CDR2 YYNGEE come from the germline V gene. CDR3 coding DNA: TGTGCCAGCAGCCCCAGGACAGGGACTAATTCACCCCTCCACTTT. It specifies CASSPRTGTNSPLHF. Full variable domain (remainder filled in from reference TRBV9 and TRBJ1-6): DSGVTQTPKHLITATGQRVTLRCSPRSGDLSVYWYQQSLDQGLQFLIQYYNGEERAKGNILERFSAQQFPDLHSELNLSSLELGDSALYFCASSPRTGTNSPLHFGNGTRLTVT.

This chain connects TRBV10-3 to TRBJ2-1; 14 bases line up with TRBD2. CDR1 ENHRY and CDR2 SYGVKD come from the germline V gene. The CDR3 spans 17 residues. V shed 2 bases, J shed 6 bases, and the junction held 6 bases outside the gene matches. DNA of the CDR3: TGTGCCATCAGTGAGGACGGGACTAGCGGGGGCCCCAATGAGCAGTTCTTC. Its protein is CAISEDGTSGGPNEQFF.

The rearrangement joins TRBV7-4 to TRBJ1-5; D is perhaps TRBD1 (5 bases). CDR3 size: 15 residues. Trimming removed 1 base from V and 4 bases from J, with 11 bases in between. Germline V gene sequence: CDR1 SGHVT, CDR2 SQSDAQ. The CDR3 reads CASSLVRTPNQPQHF. In nucleotides, the CDR3 is TGTGCCAGCAGCTTAGTTCGGACACCTAATCAGCCCCAGCATTTT.

This clone was recorded only once. V is TRBV20-1 and J is TRBJ2-4; a weak D match, TRBD2 (6 bases). Trimming took 3 bases from V and 1 from J, leaving 10 bases between them. The CDR3 totals 14 residues. Germline V CDR1 and CDR2: DFQATT, SNEGSKA (reference sequence). The CDR3 loop reads CSASRGRAKNIQYF. CDR3 nucleotides: TGCAGTGCTAGTCGGGGGAGGGCCAAAAACATTCAGTACTTC.

The V call is TRBV6-5, the J call TRBJ1-2; TRBD1 is a possible D gene (5 bases). CDR1 is MNHEY, CDR2 SVGAGI, per germline. The V gene lost 2 bases and the J gene lost 5 bases, with 9 bases spanning the gap. There are 13 residues in the CDR3. CDR3 DNA: TGTGCCAGCAGTTACGGGGGGGGATATGGCTACACCTTC. It specifies CASSYGGGYGYTF.

The genes are TRBV5-1 and TRBJ2-3; D unresolved. The V end was cut by 4 bases, the J end by 5 bases, with 14 bases between. Germline V gene data show CDR1 as SGHRS and CDR2 as YFSETQ. The CDR3 has 14 amino acids. CDR3 nucleotides: TGCGCCAGCAGCCCGGATTCAGGTGGAGATACGCAGTATTTT. Translated, it gives CASSPDSGGDTQYF.

The chain combines TRBV7-8 with TRBJ2-1; weak D call: TRBD2 (6 bases). V lost 4 bases, J lost 3 bases, and 13 bases lay in between. The length of the CDR3 is 15 residues. Germline V gene data show CDR1 as SGHVS and CDR2 as FQNEAQ. CDR3 nucleotides: TGTGCCAGCAGCTGGGCGGAGGGGAGCTACAATGAGCAGTTCTTC. Amino acids: CASSWAEGSYNEQFF.

The chain recombines TRBV9 with TRBJ2-1; 15 nucleotides line up with TRBD2. Per germline, CDR1 SGDLS and CDR2 YYNGEE. The CDR3 spans 17 residues. V lost 4 bases to trimming and J lost 8 bases; unmatched junction nucleotides: 10. The CDR3 bases are TGTGCCAGCAGCCAAGGGGGACTAGCGGGAGGCGGGGATGAGCAGTTCTTC. Encoded protein: CASSQGGLAGGGDEQFF. Combining the CDR3 with reference TRBV9 and TRBJ2-1 gives the whole variable domain DSGVTQTPKHLITATGQRVTLRCSPRSGDLSVYWYQQSLDQGLQFLIQYYNGEERAKGNILERFSAQQFPDLHSELNLSSLELGDSALYFCASSQGGLAGGGDEQFFGPGTRLTVL.

J is TRBJ2-5 and V is TRBV30, with D maybe TRBD2 (6 bases). This CDR3 comprises 14 residues. Germline V gene data show CDR1 as GTSNPN and CDR2 as SVGIG (reference sequence). V was clipped by 2 bases and J by 5 bases, with 15 bases between them. This chain's CDR3 is CAWSSGRGSETQYF. CDR3 sequence (DNA): TGTGCCTGGAGTTCGGGGCGGGGAAGCGAGACCCAGTACTTC.

The chain uses TRBV2 and TRBJ1-3, with 11 bases aligning to TRBD1. Germline trimming cut 6 bases from V and 7 bases from J; bases unmatched to any gene: 8. CDR1 and CDR2 (germline): SNHLY, FYNNEI. CDR3 length equals 15 residues. DNA for the CDR3: TGTGCCAGCAGCCTCGGACAGGGGGCAGGTAACACCATATATTTT. Amino acid sequence: CASSLGQGAGNTIYF.

The genes are TRBV18 and TRBJ1-1, with D maybe TRBD1 (5 bases). CDR3 length: 14 residues. CDR1 is KGHSH and CDR2 is LQKENI in the germline V gene. The V end was cut by 2 bases, the J end by 5 bases, with 12 bases between. Written as DNA, the CDR3 is TGTGCCAGCTCACCAGATCGTCAGGGAACTGAAGCTTTCTTT. Amino acid sequence: CASSPDRQGTEAFF.

The chain uses TRBV7-9 and TRBJ2-5; D may be TRBD2 (5 bases). V was clipped by 0 bases and J by 4 bases, with 9 bases between them. The CDR3 totals 14 residues. The V gene's germline CDR1 is SEHNR and CDR2 FQNEAQ (reference sequence). The CDR3 region has the DNA TGTGCCAGCAGCTTAGCGGGAGTATCAGAGACCCAGTACTTC. It encodes CASSLAGVSETQYF.

This clone showed up just once. The chain's CDR3 is CASSVAGTDTQYF. Written as DNA, the CDR3 is TGTGCCAGCAGCGTAGCGGGTACAGATACGCAGTATTTT. The chain is built from TRBV9 and TRBJ2-3; D gene uncertain. V was shortened by 0 bases and J by 3 bases, with 5 bases between the two germline ends. The V gene's germline CDR1 is SGDLS and CDR2 YYNGEE. CDR3 length equals 13 residues.

This chain links TRBV9 with TRBJ2-5; D might be TRBD2 (5 bases). The CDR3 loop spans 16 amino acids. Trimming pared 3 bases from V and 5 bases from J, leaving 20 bases between. Germline assignment: CDR1 SGDLS and CDR2 YYNGEE. The CDR3 loop is CASSAKPQLSGETQYF. CDR3 DNA: TGTGCCAGCAGCGCGAAGCCCCAATTAAGCGGCGAGACCCAGTACTTC.

The chain recombines TRBV27 with TRBJ2-5, with TRBD2 matching 9 bases. Trimming at V came to 5 bases and at J to 2 bases, leaving 6 bases not matched to a gene. The CDR3 runs 15 residues. Germline V gives CDR1 MNHEY, CDR2 SMNVEV (reference sequence). CDR3 sequence: CASSLAGNRQETQYF. The CDR3 nucleotides read TGTGCCAGCAGTCTAGCGGGAAATCGTCAAGAGACCCAGTACTTC.

This chain links TRBV27 with TRBJ2-1, with a weak D call TRBD2 (5 bases). This CDR3 region has 14 residues. Germline V gene sequence: CDR1 MNHEY, CDR2 SMNVEV (reference sequence). Trimming removed 7 bases from V and 7 bases from J, with 17 bases in between. This chain's CDR3 is CASTSFPGGNEQFF. The DNA of the CDR3 is TGTGCCAGCACCTCCTTCCCGGGCGGGAATGAGCAGTTCTTC.

This clone was recorded once. The gene calls are TRBV19 and TRBJ2-1; 8 bases agree with TRBD2. Germline loops: CDR1 LNHDA, CDR2 SQIVND (reference sequence). Trimming at V came to 5 bases and at J to 10 bases, leaving 7 bases not matched to a gene. The CDR3 extends over 13 amino acids. The CDR3 region is CASSVGLVSEQFF. The DNA for the CDR3 is TGTGCCAGTAGTGTGGGACTAGTAAGCGAGCAGTTCTTC.

The rearrangement links TRBV4-1 to TRBJ2-7; possible D gene TRBD1, 5 bases. Germline lookup yields CDR1 MGHRA and CDR2 YSYEKL. Trimming shortened V by 4 bases and J by 5 bases, and 12 bases separated the two germline ends. This CDR3 has 13 amino acids. DNA of the CDR3: TGCGCCAGCAGCCCGTCGACAGTGCACGAGCAGTACTTC. This translates into CASSPSTVHEQYF.

The chain employs TRBV2 and TRBJ1-5; unclear D gene. This CDR3 has 15 residues. Trimming took 3 bases from V and 0 from J, leaving 9 bases between them. Germline V gene data show CDR1 as SNHLY and CDR2 as FYNNEI. DNA for the CDR3: TGTGCCAGCAGTGATGAGAGGCATAGCAATCAGCCCCAGCATTTT. Protein sequence: CASSDERHSNQPQHF.

The chain combines TRBV2 with TRBJ2-5; 7 bases map to TRBD2. The length of the CDR3 is 14 residues. CDR1 and CDR2 (germline): SNHLY, FYNNEI. The ends lost 9 bases at V and 1 base at J; junction bases unmatched: 8. CDR3 region: CASSNSGTQETQYF. CDR3 DNA sequence: TGTGCCAGTTCGAACAGCGGGACCCAAGAGACCCAGTACTTC.

The chain joins TRBV2 to TRBJ1-3; D gene uncertain. The ends were cut back, 5 bases at V and 0 bases at J, with 5 bases in the middle. Germline V gene lookup returns CDR1 SNHLY and CDR2 FYNNEI. The CDR3 has 13 residues. CDR3 amino acids: CASSLASGNTIYF. The CDR3 bases are TGTGCCAGCAGTCTAGCCTCTGGAAACACCATATATTTT.

The chain employs TRBV7-6 and TRBJ2-3, with TRBD2 matching 7 bases. The V gene end was trimmed by 4 bases and the J gene end by 6 bases; junction bases not matched to a gene: 1. Germline CDR1 and CDR2: SGHVS and FNYEAQ. This CDR3 has 12 amino acids. The CDR3 spells CASSSGGDTQYF. CDR3 sequence (DNA): TGTGCCAGCAGCTCCGGGGGGGATACGCAGTATTTT.

This clone showed up just once. The J gene is TRBJ1-6, the V gene TRBV7-9, with 7 positions matching TRBD1. Germline V lookup: CDR1 SEHNR, CDR2 FQNEAQ (reference sequence). CDR3 length: 13 residues. The junction had 6 bases not matched to a gene; V was cut back by 4 bases and J by 12 bases. The CDR3 DNA reads TGTGCCAGCAGCTCGACAGGGTCCGAACCCCTCCACTTT. Translation gives CASSSTGSEPLHF.

The rearrangement uses TRBV5-1 and TRBJ2-7; the match to TRBD1 covers 9 bases. The CDR3 is 15 amino acids. The germline CDR1 and CDR2 sequences are SGHRS and YFSETQ. V was pared by 4 bases and J by 6 bases, with 11 bases of the junction left unmatched. CDR3 DNA: TGCGCCAGCAGCCATACCGGGACAGGGTCAGTCGAGCAGTACTTC. Protein product: CASSHTGTGSVEQYF.

The gene calls are TRBV29-1 and TRBJ1-2; unclear D gene. The CDR3 sequence is 14 residues long. Germline V gene lookup returns CDR1 SQVTM and CDR2 ANQGSEA. Trimming took off 4 bases at V and 6 bases at J, with 18 bases between the two ends. DNA for the CDR3: TGCAGCGTTGGGACTGACGGGGTTAGTCATGGCTACACCTTC. Residues: CSVGTDGVSHGYTF.

This chain connects TRBV6-5 to TRBJ2-1, with TRBD2 matching over 8 bases. Per the germline V gene, CDR1 is MNHEY and CDR2 is SVGAGI. CDR3 length: 12 amino acids. V shed 2 bases and J 15 bases; nucleotides not matched to a gene: 6. The CDR3 is CASSYGAGVLFF. In nucleotides, the CDR3 is TGTGCCAGCAGTTACGGAGCGGGAGTACTGTTCTTC.

This chain uses TRBV19 with TRBJ1-2; D is undetermined. Germline CDR1 and CDR2: LNHDA and SQIVND (reference sequence). This CDR3 has 13 amino acids. V gave up 5 bases and J gave up 4 bases, with 11 bases separating them. CDR3 in amino acids: CASSYEDIYGYTF. CDR3 in DNA: TGTGCCAGTAGTTACGAGGATATCTATGGCTACACCTTC.